Described below is a single T cell receptor (beta chain) sequence and its context. Sequencing used immunoSEQ multiplex PCR; TCRdb keeps in-frame clones, though not all of them. In the table there are 63,000 or so clones, about 95% of which are singletons. The source of the sample is a study of shared T cell receptors in the human thymus. Germline values: CDR1 SNHLY, CDR2 FYNNEI. Trimming removed 9 bases from V and 4 bases from J, with 16 bases in between. This CDR3 has 14 amino acids. Sequencing was carried out using thymocytes. This receptor was taken from a human donor. The chain combines TRBV2 with TRBJ1-5; D might be TRBD1 (6 bases). The CDR3 here is CASSLGGRNQPQHF. In nucleotides, the CDR3 is TGTGCCAGTTCTTTGGGGGGCAGGAATCAGCCCCAGCATTTT.